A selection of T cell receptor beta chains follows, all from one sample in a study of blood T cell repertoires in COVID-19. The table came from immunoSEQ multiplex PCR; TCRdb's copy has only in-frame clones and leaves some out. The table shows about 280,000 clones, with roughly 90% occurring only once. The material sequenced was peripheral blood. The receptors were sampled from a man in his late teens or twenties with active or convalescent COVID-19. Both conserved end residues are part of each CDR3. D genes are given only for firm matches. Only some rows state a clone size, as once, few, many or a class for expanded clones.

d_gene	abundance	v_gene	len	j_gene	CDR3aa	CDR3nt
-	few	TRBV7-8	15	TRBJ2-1	CASSFGGASADEQFF	TGTGCCAGCAGCTTCGGCGGGGCGAGTGCCGATGAGCAGTTCTTC
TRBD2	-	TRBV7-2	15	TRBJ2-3	CASSPLAASTDTQYF	TGTGCCAGCAGCCCACTAGCGGCGAGCACAGATACGCAGTATTTT
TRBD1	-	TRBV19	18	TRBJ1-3	CASSIDGLRQGRGNTIYF	TGTGCCAGTAGTATAGATGGACTCCGACAGGGACGTGGAAACACCATATATTTT
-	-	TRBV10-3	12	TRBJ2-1	CAISETDNEQFF	TGTGCCATCAGTGAGACAGATAATGAGCAGTTCTTC
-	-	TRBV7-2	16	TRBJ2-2	CASSLNGQGYTGELFF	TGTGCCAGCAGCTTAAACGGGCAGGGGTACACCGGGGAGCTGTTTTTT
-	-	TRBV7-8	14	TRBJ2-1	CASSFWRLVGEQFF	TGTGCCAGCAGCTTTTGGAGACTAGTAGGGGAGCAGTTCTTC
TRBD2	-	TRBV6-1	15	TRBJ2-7	CASSEGAGLGHEQYF	TGTGCCAGCAGTGAGGGCGCGGGACTAGGCCACGAGCAGTACTTC
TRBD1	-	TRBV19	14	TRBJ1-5	CASRRGTGNQPQHF	TGTGCCAGTAGGAGAGGGACAGGCAATCAGCCCCAGCATTTT
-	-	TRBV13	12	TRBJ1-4	CATRRGNEKLFF	TGTGCCACCCGGCGGGGGAACGAAAAACTGTTTTTT
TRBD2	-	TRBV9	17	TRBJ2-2	CASSPLAERPFGGELFF	TGTGCCAGCAGCCCACTAGCGGAGCGCCCTTTCGGCGGGGAGCTGTTTTTT
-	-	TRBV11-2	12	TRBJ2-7	CAIGEGTNEQYF	TGTGCAATAGGGGAAGGGACAAACGAGCAGTACTTC
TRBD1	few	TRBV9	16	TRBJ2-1	CASSVLTGRSYNEQFF	TGTGCCAGCAGCGTCCTGACAGGGCGCTCCTACAATGAGCAGTTCTTC
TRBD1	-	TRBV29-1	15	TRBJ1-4	CSGMTGGRADEKLFF	TGCAGCGGGATGACAGGGGGCAGGGCGGATGAAAAACTGTTTTTT
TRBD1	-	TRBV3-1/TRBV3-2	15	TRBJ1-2	CASSQDLQGAWGYTF	TGTGCCAGCAGCCAAGACCTTCAGGGGGCTTGGGGCTACACCTTC
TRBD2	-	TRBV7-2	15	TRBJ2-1	CASSLSGVAYNEQFF	TGTGCCAGCAGCTTAAGCGGGGTTGCCTACAATGAGCAGTTCTTC
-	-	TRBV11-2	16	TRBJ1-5	CASSDLAGQSPQPQHF	TGTGCCAGCAGCGACCTTGCAGGGCAATCGCCCCAGCCCCAGCATTTT
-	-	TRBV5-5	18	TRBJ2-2	CASSFFASGGMNTGELFF	TGTGCCAGCAGCTTTTTTGCTTCAGGGGGGATGAACACCGGGGAGCTGTTTTTT
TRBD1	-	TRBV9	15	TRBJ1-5	CASSVGTGLNQPQHF	TGTGCCAGCAGCGTAGGGACAGGTCTCAATCAGCCCCAGCATTTT
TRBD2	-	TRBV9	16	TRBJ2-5	CASSVMPSGGGETQYF	TGTGCCAGCAGCGTAATGCCTAGCGGGGGGGGAGAGACCCAGTACTTC
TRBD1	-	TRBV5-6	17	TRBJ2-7	CASSLIILGQDSYEQYF	TGTGCCAGCAGCTTGATCATTTTGGGACAGGACTCCTACGAGCAGTACTTC
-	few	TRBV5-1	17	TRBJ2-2	CASSLHSPVPNTGELFF	TGCGCCAGCAGCTTGCACAGCCCAGTCCCGAACACCGGGGAGCTGTTTTTT
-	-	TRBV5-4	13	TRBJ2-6	CAGRAFGANVLTF	TGTGCCGGCAGGGCTTTTGGGGCCAACGTCCTGACTTTC
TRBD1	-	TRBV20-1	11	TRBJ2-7	CSAPGQGEQYF	TGCAGTGCTCCCGGACAGGGGGAGCAGTACTTC
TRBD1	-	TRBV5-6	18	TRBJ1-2	CASSVSPNPGQGNYGYTF	TGTGCCAGCAGCGTGAGTCCAAATCCGGGACAGGGAAACTATGGCTACACCTTC
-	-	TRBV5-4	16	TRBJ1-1	CASSPRATGLNTEAFF	TGTGCCAGCAGCCCGAGGGCGACAGGTTTGAACACTGAAGCTTTCTTT
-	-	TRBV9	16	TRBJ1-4	CASSATQERADEKLFF	TGTGCCAGCAGCGCCACCCAGGAGAGGGCAGATGAAAAACTGTTTTTT
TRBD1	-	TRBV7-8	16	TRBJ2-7	CASSYNTGGYGYEQYF	TGTGCCAGCAGCTACAATACAGGGGGTTACGGATACGAGCAGTACTTC
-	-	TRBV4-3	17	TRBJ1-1	CASSQGLNIMVNTEAFF	TGCGCCAGCAGCCAAGGGCTGAACATTATGGTGAACACTGAAGCTTTCTTT
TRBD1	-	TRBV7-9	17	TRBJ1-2	CASSLVYRGTSNYGYTF	TGTGCCAGCAGCTTAGTGTACAGGGGGACCTCCAACTATGGCTACACCTTC
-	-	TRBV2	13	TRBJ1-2	CASILLGHGLMTF	TGTGCCAGCATATTACTGGGACACGGTTTAATGACCTTC
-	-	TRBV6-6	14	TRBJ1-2	CASSPGAGSYGYTF	TGTGCCAGCAGTCCAGGGGCCGGGTCGTATGGCTACACCTTC
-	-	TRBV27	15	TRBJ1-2	CASSLFAPGGDGYTF	TGTGCCAGCAGTTTATTCGCACCCGGGGGAGACGGCTACACCTTC
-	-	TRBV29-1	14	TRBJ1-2	CSVPATDSNYGYTF	TGCAGCGTACCAGCGACCGATTCAAACTATGGCTACACCTTC
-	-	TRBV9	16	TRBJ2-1	CASSVGVGSSYNEQFF	TGTGCCAGCAGCGTAGGGGTGGGGAGCTCCTACAATGAGCAGTTCTTC
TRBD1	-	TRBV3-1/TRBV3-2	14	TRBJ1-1	CASSPRTGGTEAFF	TGTGCCAGCAGCCCTAGGACAGGGGGAACTGAAGCTTTCTTT
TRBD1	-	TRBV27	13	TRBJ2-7	CATQGASSYEQYF	TGTGCCACACAGGGGGCGAGTTCCTACGAGCAGTACTTC
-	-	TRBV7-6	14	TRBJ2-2	CASLAASGTGELFF	TGTGCCAGCTTAGCGGCCTCAGGGACCGGGGAGCTGTTTTTT
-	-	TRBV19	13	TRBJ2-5	CASSIGREETQYF	TGTGCCAGTAGTATCGGCAGGGAAGAGACCCAGTACTTC
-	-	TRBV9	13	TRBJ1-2	CASSVEPGGGYTF	TGTGCCAGCAGCGTAGAACCGGGTGGCGGCTACACCTTC
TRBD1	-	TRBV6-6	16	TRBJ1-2	CASSYQRQGANYGYTF	TGTGCCAGCAGTTACCAAAGACAGGGGGCCAACTATGGCTACACCTTC
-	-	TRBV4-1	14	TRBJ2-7	CASSKISGDYEQYF	TGCGCCAGCAGTAAAATCTCAGGGGACTACGAGCAGTACTTC
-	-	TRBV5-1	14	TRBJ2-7	CASLDYPKTYEQYF	TGCGCCAGCTTGGACTACCCCAAAACCTACGAGCAGTACTTC
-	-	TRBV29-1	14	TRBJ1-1	CSVEARLRNTEAFF	TGCAGCGTAGAGGCGCGGCTTCGGAACACTGAAGCTTTCTTT
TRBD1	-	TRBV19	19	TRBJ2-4	CASSIFNRGLGFAKNIQYF	TGTGCCAGTAGTATCTTCAACAGGGGGCTGGGGTTTGCCAAAAACATTCAGTACTTC
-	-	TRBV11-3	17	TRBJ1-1	CASSFLEPGAQNTEAFF	TGTGCCAGCAGCTTCCTCGAGCCAGGGGCCCAGAACACTGAAGCTTTCTTT
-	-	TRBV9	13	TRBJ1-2	CASSVSPRYGYTF	TGTGCCAGCAGCGTCAGCCCCAGGTATGGCTACACCTTC
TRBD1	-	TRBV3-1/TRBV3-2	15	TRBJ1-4	CASSPLGGGTEKLFF	TGTGCCAGCAGCCCCCTAGGAGGGGGCACTGAAAAACTGTTTTTT
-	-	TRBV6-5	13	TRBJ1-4	CASKNSNNEKLFF	TGTGCCAGCAAAAACAGTAATAATGAAAAACTGTTTTTT
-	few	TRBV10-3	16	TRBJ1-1	CAISGHILGGNTEAFF	TGTGCCATCAGTGGGCATATCCTAGGGGGTAACACTGAAGCTTTCTTT
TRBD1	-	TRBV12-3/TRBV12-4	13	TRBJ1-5	CASRQGENQPQHF	TGTGCCAGCCGGCAGGGGGAAAATCAGCCCCAGCATTTT
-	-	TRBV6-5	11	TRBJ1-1	CASWTGTEAFF	TGTGCCAGCTGGACGGGGACTGAAGCTTTCTTT
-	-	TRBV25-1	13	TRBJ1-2	CASSEFNNYGYTF	TGTGCCAGCAGTGAATTTAATAACTATGGCTACACCTTC
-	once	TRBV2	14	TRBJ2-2	CASMAELNTGELFF	TGTGCCAGCATGGCGGAACTTAACACCGGGGAGCTGTTTTTT
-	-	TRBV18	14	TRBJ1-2	CASSPARDNYGYTF	TGTGCCAGCTCACCCGCTAGAGACAACTATGGCTACACCTTC
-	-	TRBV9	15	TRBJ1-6	CASSVGQGYNSPLHF	TGTGCCAGCAGCGTAGGTCAGGGGTATAATTCACCCCTCCACTTT